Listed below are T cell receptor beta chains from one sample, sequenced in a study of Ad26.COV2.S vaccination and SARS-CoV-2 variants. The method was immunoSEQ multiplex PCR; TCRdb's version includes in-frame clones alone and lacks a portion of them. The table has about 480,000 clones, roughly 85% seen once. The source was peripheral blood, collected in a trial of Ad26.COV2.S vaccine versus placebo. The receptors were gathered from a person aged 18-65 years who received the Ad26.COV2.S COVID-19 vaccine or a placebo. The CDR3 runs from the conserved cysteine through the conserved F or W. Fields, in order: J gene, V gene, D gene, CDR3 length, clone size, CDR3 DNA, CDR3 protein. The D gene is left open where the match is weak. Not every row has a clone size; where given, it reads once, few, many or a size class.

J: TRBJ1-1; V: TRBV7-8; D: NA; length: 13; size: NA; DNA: TGTGCCAGCAGCCGCAGGGATCTCACTGAAGCTTTCTTT; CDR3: CASSRRDLTEAFF
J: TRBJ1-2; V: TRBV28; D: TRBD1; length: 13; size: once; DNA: TGTGCCAGTCAATCCGGGACAGTGATCGGCTACACCTTC; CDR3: CASQSGTVIGYTF
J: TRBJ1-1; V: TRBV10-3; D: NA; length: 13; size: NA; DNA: TGTGCCATCAGTGATGGGGGCCTTAGGGGGGCTTTCTTT; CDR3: CAISDGGLRGAFF
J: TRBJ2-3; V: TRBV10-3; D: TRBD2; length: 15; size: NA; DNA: TGTGCCATCAGCAGCCCTAGCGGGGGCACAGATACGCAGTATTTT; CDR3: CAISSPSGGTDTQYF
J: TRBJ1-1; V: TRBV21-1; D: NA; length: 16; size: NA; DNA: TGTGCCAGCAGCAAAGGGACAGGGGGTCCGAACACTGAAGCTTTCTTT; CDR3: CASSKGTGGPNTEAFF
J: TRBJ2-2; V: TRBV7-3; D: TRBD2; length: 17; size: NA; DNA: TGTGCCAGCAGCTGGGAAGCGGCTAGCGGGAGATCCGGGGAGCTGTTTTTT; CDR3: CASSWEAASGRSGELFF
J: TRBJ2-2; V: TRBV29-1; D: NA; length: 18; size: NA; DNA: TGCAGCGGCCCCCGAGACGGGACCCCAAAACCGAACACCGGGGAGCTGTTTTTT; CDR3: CSGPRDGTPKPNTGELFF
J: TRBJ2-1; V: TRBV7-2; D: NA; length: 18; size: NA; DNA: TGTGCCAGCAGCTTCGGGGCTACGAGAGGGGTGGCCTACAATGAGCAGTTCTTC; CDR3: CASSFGATRGVAYNEQFF
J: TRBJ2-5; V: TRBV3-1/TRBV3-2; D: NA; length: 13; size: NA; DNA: TGTGCCAGCAGCCAAGACCCCCCGGGGACCCAGTACTTC; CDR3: CASSQDPPGTQYF
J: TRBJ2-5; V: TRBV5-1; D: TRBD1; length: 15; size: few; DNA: TGCGCCAGCAGCTCGACCGAGGGGGCATTGGGTACCCAGTACTTC; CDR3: CASSSTEGALGTQYF
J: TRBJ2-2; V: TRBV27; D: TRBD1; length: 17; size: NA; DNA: TGTGCCAGCAGTTCACACACCAGGGGGTTGAACACCGGGGAGCTGTTTTTT; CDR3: CASSSHTRGLNTGELFF
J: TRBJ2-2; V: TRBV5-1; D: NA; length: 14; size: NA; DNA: TGCGCCAGCAGCTTGTCCGGGGGCACCGGGGAGCTGTTTTTT; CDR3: CASSLSGGTGELFF
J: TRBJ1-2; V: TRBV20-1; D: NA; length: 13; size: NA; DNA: TGCAGTGCTAGTTTTACAGGGAGTTATGGCTACACCTTC; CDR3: CSASFTGSYGYTF
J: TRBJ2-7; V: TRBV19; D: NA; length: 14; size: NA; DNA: TGTGCCAGTAGTATATCCGGGATTTCCTACGAGCAGTACTTC; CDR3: CASSISGISYEQYF
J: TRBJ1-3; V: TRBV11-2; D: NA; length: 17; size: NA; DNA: TGTGCCAGCAGCTTCCAACCTCCCGGGACCCCCGGAAACACCATATATTTT; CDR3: CASSFQPPGTPGNTIYF
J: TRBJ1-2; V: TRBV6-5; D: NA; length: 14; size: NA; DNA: TGTGCCAGCAGTTACTCGGGACAAAACTATGGCTACACCTTC; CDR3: CASSYSGQNYGYTF
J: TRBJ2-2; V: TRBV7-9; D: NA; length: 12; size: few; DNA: TGTGCCAGCAGTTTAGCGGTAGGGGAGCTGTTTTTT; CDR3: CASSLAVGELFF
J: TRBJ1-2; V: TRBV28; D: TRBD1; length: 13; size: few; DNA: TGTGCCAGCAGTTTACGACAGGGACTAAATGGGACCTTC; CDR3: CASSLRQGLNGTF
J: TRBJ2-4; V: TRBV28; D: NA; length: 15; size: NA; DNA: TGTGCCAGCAAGAGGGGTGCGGGATGGGGTGGCATTCAGTACTTC; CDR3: CASKRGAGWGGIQYF
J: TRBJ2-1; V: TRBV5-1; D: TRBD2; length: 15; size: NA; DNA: TGCGCCAGCATACTAGCGGGAGGCCCGGGGAATGAGCAGTTCTTC; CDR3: CASILAGGPGNEQFF
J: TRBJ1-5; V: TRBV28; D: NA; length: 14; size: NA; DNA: TGTGCCAGCAGTTTGGGACGGAGCAATCAGCCCCAGCATTTT; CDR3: CASSLGRSNQPQHF
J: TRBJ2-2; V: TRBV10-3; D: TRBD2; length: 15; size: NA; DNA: TGTGCCATCAGTGGCCTAGCGGGATTGATCGGGGAGCTGTTTTTT; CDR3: CAISGLAGLIGELFF
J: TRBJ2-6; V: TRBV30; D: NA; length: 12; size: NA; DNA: TGTGCCTGGAATCCGGGGGCCAACGTCCTGACTTTC; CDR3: CAWNPGANVLTF
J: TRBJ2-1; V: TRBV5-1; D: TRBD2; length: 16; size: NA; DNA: TGCGCCAGCAGCGGGGTAGGACTAGGAGTCCCTCGGGAGCAGTTCTTC; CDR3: CASSGVGLGVPREQFF
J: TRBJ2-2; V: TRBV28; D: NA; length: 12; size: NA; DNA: TGTGCCAGCAGTTTATCCGTAGGGGAGCTGTTTTTT; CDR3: CASSLSVGELFF
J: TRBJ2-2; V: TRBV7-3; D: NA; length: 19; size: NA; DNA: TGTGCCAGCAGCTTAACGATCGCGGGGAGAAGGGGGTACACCGGGGAGCTGTTTTTT; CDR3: CASSLTIAGRRGYTGELFF
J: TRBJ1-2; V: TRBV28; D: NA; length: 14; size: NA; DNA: TGTGCCAGCAGCACAGGGAGATTTAGCTATGGCTACACCTTC; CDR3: CASSTGRFSYGYTF
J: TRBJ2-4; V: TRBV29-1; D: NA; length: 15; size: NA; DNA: TGCAGCGTTCGGGACAAGGGCCTAGCCAAAAACATTCAGTACTTC; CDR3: CSVRDKGLAKNIQYF
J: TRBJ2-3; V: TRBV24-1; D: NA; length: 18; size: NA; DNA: TGTGCCACCAGCGAAAGCCGCTCAACTGGCGGCATCACAGATACGCAGTATTTT; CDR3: CATSESRSTGGITDTQYF
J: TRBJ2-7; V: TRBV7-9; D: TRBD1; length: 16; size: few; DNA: TGTGCCAGCAGCTCCCCAGGGGGCCTATTCGCCTACGAGCAGTACTTC; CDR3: CASSSPGGLFAYEQYF
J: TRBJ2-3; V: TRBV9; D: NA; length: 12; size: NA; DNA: TGTGCCAGCAGCCCGGGGGTAGATACGCAGTATTTT; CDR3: CASSPGVDTQYF
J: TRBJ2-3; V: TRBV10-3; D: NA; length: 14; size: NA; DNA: TGTGCCATTAGAGACAACAGTGGCACAGATACGCAGTATTTT; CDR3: CAIRDNSGTDTQYF
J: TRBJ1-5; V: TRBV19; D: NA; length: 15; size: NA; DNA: TGTGCCAGTAGTATGCCCCCGGGGCGCAATCAGCCCCAGCATTTT; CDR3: CASSMPPGRNQPQHF
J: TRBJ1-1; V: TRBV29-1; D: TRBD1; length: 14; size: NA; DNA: TGCAGCGCTTCGGACAGGGCAACGAACACTGAAGCTTTCTTT; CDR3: CSASDRATNTEAFF
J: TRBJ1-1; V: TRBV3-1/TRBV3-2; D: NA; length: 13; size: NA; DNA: TGTGCCAGCACCAGCTTGGGGGATGCTGAAGCTTTCTTT; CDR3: CASTSLGDAEAFF
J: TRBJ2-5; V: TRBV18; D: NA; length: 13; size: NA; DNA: TGTGCCAGCTCTCAGACGGCGAGGGAGACCCAGTACTTC; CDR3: CASSQTARETQYF
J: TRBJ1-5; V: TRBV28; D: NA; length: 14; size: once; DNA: TGTGCCAGCAGCCTGGCAGGGACCTATCAGCCCCAGCATTTT; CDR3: CASSLAGTYQPQHF
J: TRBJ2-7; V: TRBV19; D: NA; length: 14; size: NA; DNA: TGTGCCAGTAGTAGAGGCGGGGCCTCCTACGAGCAGTACTTC; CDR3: CASSRGGASYEQYF
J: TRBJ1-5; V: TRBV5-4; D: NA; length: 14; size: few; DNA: TGTGCCAGCAGCTTCCAGGGAGAAGGGCAGCCCCAGCATTTT; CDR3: CASSFQGEGQPQHF
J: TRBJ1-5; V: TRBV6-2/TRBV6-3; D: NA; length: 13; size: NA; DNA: TGTGCCAGCAGTCGGGACACTTATCAGCCCCAGCATTTT; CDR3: CASSRDTYQPQHF
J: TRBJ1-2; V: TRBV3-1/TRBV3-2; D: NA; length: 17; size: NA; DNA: TGTGCCAGCAGCCAAGTACCCCCCCCGGGCCCCCTCTATGGCTACACCTTC; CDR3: CASSQVPPPGPLYGYTF
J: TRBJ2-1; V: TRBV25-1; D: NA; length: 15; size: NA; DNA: TGTGCCAGCAGTGGGACATTGTTGGTACCCGATGAGCAGTTCTTC; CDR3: CASSGTLLVPDEQFF
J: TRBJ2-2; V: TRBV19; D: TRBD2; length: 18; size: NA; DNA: TGTGCCAGTATCGGGGCTAGCGGGGGGCCTTCGAACACCGGGGAGCTGTTTTTT; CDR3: CASIGASGGPSNTGELFF
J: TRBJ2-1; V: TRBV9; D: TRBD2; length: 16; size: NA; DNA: TGTGCCAGCAGCACCCATGGACTAGCGGACTTAAATGAGCAGTTCTTC; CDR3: CASSTHGLADLNEQFF
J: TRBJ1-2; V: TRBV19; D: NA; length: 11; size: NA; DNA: TGTGCCAGTAGTACCGGCTATGGCTACACCTTC; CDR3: CASSTGYGYTF
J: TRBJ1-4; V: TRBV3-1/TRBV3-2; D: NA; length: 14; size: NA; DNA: TGTGCCAGCAGCCAAGGATTAAGGAAAGAAAAACTGTTTTTT; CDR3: CASSQGLRKEKLFF
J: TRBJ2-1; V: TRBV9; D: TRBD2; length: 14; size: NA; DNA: TGTGCCAGCAGCGTAGAACCTAGCGGCAATGAGCAGTTCTTC; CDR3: CASSVEPSGNEQFF
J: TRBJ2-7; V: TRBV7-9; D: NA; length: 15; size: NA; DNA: TGTGCCAGCAGAAAAGGGGCGGCAGACTCCTACGAGCAGTACTTC; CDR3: CASRKGAADSYEQYF
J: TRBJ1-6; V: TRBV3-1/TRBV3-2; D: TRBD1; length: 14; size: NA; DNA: TGTGCCAGCAGCCAGGGCACAGGGGGTTCACCCCTCCACTTT; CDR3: CASSQGTGGSPLHF
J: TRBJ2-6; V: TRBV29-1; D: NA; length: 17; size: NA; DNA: TGCAGCGTACCAACAGGGACAACGAGCTCTGGGGCCAACGTCCTGACTTTC; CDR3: CSVPTGTTSSGANVLTF
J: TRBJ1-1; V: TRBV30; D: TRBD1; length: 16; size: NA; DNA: TGTGCCTGGACGAGCCCGGACAGGGGTACGGGCGCTGAAGCTTTCTTT; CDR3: CAWTSPDRGTGAEAFF
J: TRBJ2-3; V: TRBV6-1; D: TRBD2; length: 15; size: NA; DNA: TGTGCCAGCAGTGAAGTAGCGGGAGCGGCTGATACGCAGTATTTT; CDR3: CASSEVAGAADTQYF
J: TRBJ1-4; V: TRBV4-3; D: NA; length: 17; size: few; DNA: TGCGCCAGCAGCCAAAACCGAGGCACGAGTCGTAATGAAAAACTGTTTTTT; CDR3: CASSQNRGTSRNEKLFF